This record covers a single TCR beta chain. The antigen is undetermined. This sample was taken from a study of multiple sclerosis patients with progressive multifocal leukoencephalopathy. Study-wide points: Clones expanded at PML were already present before and during natalizumab.

Germline V lookup: CDR1 SGHTA, CDR2 FQGNSA. This CDR3 is 16 amino acids long. Trimming removed 1 base from V and 3 bases from J; junction bases left unmatched: 4. Here immunoSEQ multiplex PCR was the method, and the copy in TCRdb shows in-frame clones only, minus some. The table includes about 33,000 clones, about 90% detected once. Time point specified: time of PML onset. The TCR originated in a human donor with progressive multifocal leukoencephalopathy. The rearrangement links TRBV7-2 to TRBJ2-3; 10 nucleotides agree with TRBD2. Sequences were derived from PBMCs, sampled from a patient treated with natalizumab. CDR3 amino acids: CASSLGAGGLTDTQYF. The CDR3 nucleotides read TGTGCCAGCAGCTTAGGAGCGGGAGGGCTAACAGATACGCAGTATTTT.